This passage covers 8 T cell receptor beta chains from one sample sequenced in a study of vaccination effects on CD4 cells after COVID-19. Their antigen targets remain unknown. The repertoire was sequenced with immunoSEQ multiplex PCR; TCRdb's copy has only in-frame clones and lacks some. The sample holds 40,000 to 55,000 clones, roughly 80% seen once. When about ten days of culture had elapsed, CD4+ T cells were isolated. The specimen was CD4+ T cells from PBMCs cultured without peptide, collected before COVID-19 vaccination. Every receptor here comes from a human donor who had a prior SARS-CoV-2 infection.

This chain links TRBV9 with TRBJ2-3; D may be TRBD2 (5 bases). Trimming stripped 7 bases from V and 2 bases from J, with 8 bases between. CDR1 is SGDLS and CDR2 is YYNGEE in the germline V gene. The CDR3 is 12 residues long. CDR3 residues: CASRGDTDTQYF. CDR3 DNA sequence: TGTGCCAGCCGGGGAGACACAGATACGCAGTATTTT.

The V call is TRBV2, the J call TRBJ2-7, with 11 bases fitting TRBD2. V gave up 6 bases and J gave up 4 bases; unmatched junction bases: 8. The V gene's germline CDR1 is SNHLY and CDR2 FYNNEI. There are 15 residues in the CDR3. The CDR3 bases are TGTGCCAGCAGCCAGACTAGCGGGATTATATACGAGCAGTACTTC. This codes for CASSQTSGIIYEQYF.

The chain employs TRBV5-6 and TRBJ2-1; the match to TRBD2 covers 7 bases. Germline lookup yields CDR1 SGHDT and CDR2 YYEEEE. CDR3 length: 16 amino acids. The trim removed 0 bases at V and 4 bases at J, leaving 7 bases unmatched. CDR3 loop: CASSLESTAGYNEQFF. DNA of the CDR3: TGTGCCAGCAGCTTGGAATCGACAGCGGGGTACAATGAGCAGTTCTTC. The whole variable domain, filled in from reference TRBV5-6 and TRBJ2-1, reads DAGVTQSPTHLIKTRGQQVTLRCSPKSGHDTVSWYQQALGQGPQFIFQYYEEEERQRGNFPDRFSGHQFPNYSSELNVNALLLGDSALYLCASSLESTAGYNEQFFGPGTRLTVL.

The table lists this clone with a count of one. The chain has TRBV30 and TRBJ2-3; TRBD2 matches at 9 bases. The germline gives CDR1 GTSNPN, CDR2 SVGIG (reference sequence). The ends lost 0 bases at V and 6 bases at J; junction bases unmatched: 4. The CDR3 spans 14 residues. CDR3 in amino acids: CAWSVAGGGDTQYF. In DNA, the CDR3 is TGTGCCTGGAGTGTAGCGGGAGGTGGGGATACGCAGTATTTT.

This clone has more than one count but fewer than ten. This chain connects TRBV11-2 to TRBJ2-3; D remains unclear. Germline CDR1 is SGHAT and CDR2 is FQNNGV. Trimming cost V 5 bases and J 4 bases, with 7 bases left between them. CDR3 length equals 12 residues. CDR3 region: CASSPQADTQYF. CDR3 bases: TGTGCCAGCAGCCCCCAGGCAGATACGCAGTATTTT.

V and J are TRBV2 and TRBJ1-4, with TRBD1 as a possible D gene (5 bases). Germline V gene data show CDR1 as SNHLY and CDR2 as FYNNEI. This CDR3 has 15 residues. Trimming left V 5 bases short and J 5 bases short, with 15 bases between. The CDR3 sequence is CASSPRTRRNEKLFF. The CDR3 DNA reads TGTGCCAGCAGTCCGAGGACAAGGAGGAATGAAAAACTGTTTTTT.

In this sample, this clone turned up a few times. The chain uses TRBV7-9 and TRBJ2-7; a weak D match, TRBD2 (5 bases). CDR3 length equals 12 residues. Germline V gives CDR1 SEHNR, CDR2 FQNEAQ (reference sequence). V shed 6 bases and J shed 2 bases, with 8 bases lying between them. The CDR3 nucleotides are TGTGCCAGCAGTTGGAGGACCTACGAGCAGTACTTC. Translation: CASSWRTYEQYF.

The chain is built from TRBV18 and TRBJ1-1; TRBD1 might be the D (5 bases). This CDR3 has 14 amino acids. Trimming cost V 4 bases and J 4 bases, with 13 bases left between them. Germline V gene data show CDR1 as KGHSH and CDR2 as LQKENI. CDR3 sequence: CASSRSGSGTEAFF. The CDR3 DNA reads as TGTGCCAGCTCACGCTCAGGGTCGGGCACTGAAGCTTTCTTT.